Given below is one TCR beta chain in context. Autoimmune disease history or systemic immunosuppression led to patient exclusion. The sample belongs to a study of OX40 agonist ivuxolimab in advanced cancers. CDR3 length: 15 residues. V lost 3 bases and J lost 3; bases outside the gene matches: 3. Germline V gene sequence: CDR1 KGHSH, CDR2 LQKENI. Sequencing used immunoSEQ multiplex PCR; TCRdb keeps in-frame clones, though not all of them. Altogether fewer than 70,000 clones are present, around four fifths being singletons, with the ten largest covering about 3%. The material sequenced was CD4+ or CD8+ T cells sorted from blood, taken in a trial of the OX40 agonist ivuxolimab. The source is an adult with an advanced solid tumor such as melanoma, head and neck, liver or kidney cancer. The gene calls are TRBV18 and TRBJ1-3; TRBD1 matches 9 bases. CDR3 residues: CASSPTGGFGNTIYF. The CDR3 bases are TGTGCCAGCTCACCCACAGGGGGCTTTGGAAACACCATATATTTT.